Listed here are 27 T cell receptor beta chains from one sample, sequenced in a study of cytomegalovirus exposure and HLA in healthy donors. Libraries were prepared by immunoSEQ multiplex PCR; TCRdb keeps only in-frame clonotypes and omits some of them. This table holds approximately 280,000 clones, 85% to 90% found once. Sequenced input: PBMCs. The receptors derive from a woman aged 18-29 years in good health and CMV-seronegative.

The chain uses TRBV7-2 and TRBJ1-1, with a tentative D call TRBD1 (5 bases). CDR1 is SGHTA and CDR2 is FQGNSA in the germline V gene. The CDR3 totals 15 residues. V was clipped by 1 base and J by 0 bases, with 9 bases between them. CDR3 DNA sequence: TGTGCCAGCAGCTTAGGGGGCCCCATGAACACTGAAGCTTTCTTT. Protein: CASSLGGPMNTEAFF. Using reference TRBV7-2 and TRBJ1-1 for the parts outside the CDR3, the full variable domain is GAGVSQSPSNKVTEKGKDVELRCDPISGHTALYWYRQSLGQGLEFLIYFQGNSAPDKSGLPSDRFSAERTGGSVSTLTIQRTQQEDSAVYLCASSLGGPMNTEAFFGQGTRLTVV.

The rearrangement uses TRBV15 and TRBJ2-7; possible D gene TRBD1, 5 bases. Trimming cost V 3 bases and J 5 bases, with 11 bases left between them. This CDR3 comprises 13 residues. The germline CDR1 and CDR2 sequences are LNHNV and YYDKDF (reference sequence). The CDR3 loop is CATSSQGTDEQYF. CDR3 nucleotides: TGTGCCACCAGCAGTCAGGGTACCGACGAGCAGTACTTC.

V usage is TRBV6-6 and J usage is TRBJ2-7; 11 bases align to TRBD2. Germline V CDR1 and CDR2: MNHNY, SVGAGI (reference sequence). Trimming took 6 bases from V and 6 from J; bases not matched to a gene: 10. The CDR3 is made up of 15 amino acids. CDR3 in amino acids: CASSLTSGSAGEQYF. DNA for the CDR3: TGTGCCAGCAGCCTCACTAGCGGGAGTGCGGGCGAGCAGTACTTC.

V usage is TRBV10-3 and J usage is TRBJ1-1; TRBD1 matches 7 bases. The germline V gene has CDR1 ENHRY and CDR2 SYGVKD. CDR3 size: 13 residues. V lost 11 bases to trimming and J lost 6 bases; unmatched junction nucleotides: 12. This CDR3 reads CACRRQGSPEAFF. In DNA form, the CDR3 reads TGTGCCTGCAGACGACAGGGATCCCCTGAAGCTTTCTTT.

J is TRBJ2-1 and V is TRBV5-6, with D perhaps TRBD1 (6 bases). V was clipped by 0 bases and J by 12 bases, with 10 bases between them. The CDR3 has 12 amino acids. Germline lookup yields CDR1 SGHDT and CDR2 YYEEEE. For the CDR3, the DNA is TGTGCCAGCAGCTTGGGACAGGATGGGCAGTTCTTC. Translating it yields CASSLGQDGQFF.

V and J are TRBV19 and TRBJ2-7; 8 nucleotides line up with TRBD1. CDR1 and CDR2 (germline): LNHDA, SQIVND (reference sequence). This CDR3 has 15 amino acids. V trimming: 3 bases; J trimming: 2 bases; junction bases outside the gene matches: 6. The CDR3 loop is CASSIRPTGAYEQYF. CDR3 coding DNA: TGTGCCAGTAGTATTCGACCGACAGGGGCCTACGAGCAGTACTTC.

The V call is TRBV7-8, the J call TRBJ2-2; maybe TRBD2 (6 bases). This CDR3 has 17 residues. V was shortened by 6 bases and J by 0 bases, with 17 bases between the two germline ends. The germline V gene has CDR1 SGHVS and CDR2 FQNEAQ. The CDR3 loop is CASSIRGRNSNTGELFF. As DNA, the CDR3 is TGTGCCAGCAGTATCCGGGGGAGGAACTCGAACACCGGGGAGCTGTTTTTT.

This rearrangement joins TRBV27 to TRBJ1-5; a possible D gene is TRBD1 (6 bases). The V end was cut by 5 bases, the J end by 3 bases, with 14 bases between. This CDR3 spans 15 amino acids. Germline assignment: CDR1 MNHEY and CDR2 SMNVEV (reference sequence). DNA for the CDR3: TGTGCCAGCAGTGACTCGACAGGATACAATCAGCCCCAGCATTTT. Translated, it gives CASSDSTGYNQPQHF.

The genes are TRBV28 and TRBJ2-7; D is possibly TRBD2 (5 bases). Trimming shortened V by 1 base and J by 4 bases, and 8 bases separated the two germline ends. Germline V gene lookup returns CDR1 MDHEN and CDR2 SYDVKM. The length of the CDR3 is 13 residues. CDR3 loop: CASSLSGVYEQYF. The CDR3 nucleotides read TGTGCCAGCAGTTTATCCGGGGTTTACGAGCAGTACTTC. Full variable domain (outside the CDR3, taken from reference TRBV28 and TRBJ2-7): DVKVTQSSRYLVKRTGEKVFLECVQDMDHENMFWYRQDPGLGLRLIYFSYDVKMKEKGDIPEGYSVSREKKERFSLILESASTNQTSMYLCASSLSGVYEQYFGPGTRLTVT.

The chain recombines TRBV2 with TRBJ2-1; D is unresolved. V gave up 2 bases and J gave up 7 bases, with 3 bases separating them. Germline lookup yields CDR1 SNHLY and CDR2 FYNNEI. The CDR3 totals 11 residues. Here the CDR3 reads CASSEINEQFF. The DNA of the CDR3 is TGTGCCAGCAGTGAAATAAATGAGCAGTTCTTC.

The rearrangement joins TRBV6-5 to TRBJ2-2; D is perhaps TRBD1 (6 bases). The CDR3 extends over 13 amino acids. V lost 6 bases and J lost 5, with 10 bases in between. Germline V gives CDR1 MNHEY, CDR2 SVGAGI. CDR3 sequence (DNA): TGTGCCAGCAGAGTACAGGGAACCGGGGAGCTGTTTTTT. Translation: CASRVQGTGELFF.

This CDR3 reads CASSLSTGLNQPQHF. The CDR3 DNA is TGCGCCAGCAGCTTGAGCACAGGGCTCAATCAGCCCCAGCATTTT. J is TRBJ1-5 and V is TRBV4-3; the D gene is possibly TRBD1 (6 bases). The germline V gene encodes CDR1 LGHNA and CDR2 YSLEER. This CDR3 is 15 amino acids long. V was trimmed by 5 bases and J by 3 bases, leaving 14 bases between them.

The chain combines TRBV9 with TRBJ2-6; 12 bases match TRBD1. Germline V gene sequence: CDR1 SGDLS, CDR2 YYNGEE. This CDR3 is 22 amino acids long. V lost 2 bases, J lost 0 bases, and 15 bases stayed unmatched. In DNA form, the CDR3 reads TGTGCCAGCAGCGTCGGTCGGGACAGGGGGCTCGGGGGGGACTCTGGGGCCAACGTCCTGACTTTC. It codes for CASSVGRDRGLGGDSGANVLTF.

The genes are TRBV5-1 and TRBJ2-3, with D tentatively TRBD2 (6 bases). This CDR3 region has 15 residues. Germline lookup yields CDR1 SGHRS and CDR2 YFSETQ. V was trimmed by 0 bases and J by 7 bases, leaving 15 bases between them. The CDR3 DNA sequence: TGCGCCAGCAGCTTGGAATCCGGGGGAAGAAATACGCAGTATTTT. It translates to CASSLESGGRNTQYF.

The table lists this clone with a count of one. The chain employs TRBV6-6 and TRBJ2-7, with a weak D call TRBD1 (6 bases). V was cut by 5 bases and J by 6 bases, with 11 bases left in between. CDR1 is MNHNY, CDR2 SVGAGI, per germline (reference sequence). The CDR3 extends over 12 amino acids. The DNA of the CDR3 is TGTGCCAGCAGTCCAACAGGGCGCGAGCAGTACTTC. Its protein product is CASSPTGREQYF.

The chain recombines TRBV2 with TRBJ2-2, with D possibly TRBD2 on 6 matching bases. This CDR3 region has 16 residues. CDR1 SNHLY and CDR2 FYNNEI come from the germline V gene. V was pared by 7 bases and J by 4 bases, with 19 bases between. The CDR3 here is CASKNLGTRGTGELFF. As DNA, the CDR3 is TGTGCCAGCAAGAATTTAGGGACGCGGGGCACCGGGGAGCTGTTTTTT.

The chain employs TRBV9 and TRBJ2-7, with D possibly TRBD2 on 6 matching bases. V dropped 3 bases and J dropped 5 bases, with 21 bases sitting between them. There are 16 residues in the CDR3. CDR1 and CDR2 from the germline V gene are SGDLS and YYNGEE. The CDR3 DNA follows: TGTGCCAGCAGCGCAAGGAGGGACCCAAGATTTCACGAGCAGTACTTC. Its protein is CASSARRDPRFHEQYF.

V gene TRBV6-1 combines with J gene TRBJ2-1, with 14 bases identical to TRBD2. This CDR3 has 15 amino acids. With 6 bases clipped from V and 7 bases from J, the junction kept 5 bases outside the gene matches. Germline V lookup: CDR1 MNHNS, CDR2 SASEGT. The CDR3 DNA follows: TGTGCCAGCAGGCGGGGACTAGCGGGAGAGAATGAGCAGTTCTTC. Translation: CASRRGLAGENEQFF.

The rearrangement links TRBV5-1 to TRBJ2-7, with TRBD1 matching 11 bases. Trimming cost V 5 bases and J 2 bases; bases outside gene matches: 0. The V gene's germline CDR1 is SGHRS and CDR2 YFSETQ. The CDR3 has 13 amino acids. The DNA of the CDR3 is TGCGCCAGCAGGGGACAGGGGGCCTACGAGCAGTACTTC. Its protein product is CASRGQGAYEQYF.

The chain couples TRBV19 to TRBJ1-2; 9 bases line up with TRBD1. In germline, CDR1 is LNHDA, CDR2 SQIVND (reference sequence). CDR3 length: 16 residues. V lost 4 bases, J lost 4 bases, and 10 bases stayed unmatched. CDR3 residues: CASSNLPGQGAYGYTF. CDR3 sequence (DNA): TGTGCCAGTAGTAACTTACCGGGACAGGGTGCCTATGGCTACACCTTC.

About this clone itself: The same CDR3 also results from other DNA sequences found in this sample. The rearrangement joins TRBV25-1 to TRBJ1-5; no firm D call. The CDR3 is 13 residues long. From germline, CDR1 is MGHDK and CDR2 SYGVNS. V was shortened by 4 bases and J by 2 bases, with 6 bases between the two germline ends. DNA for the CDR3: TGTGCCAGCAGTGCTAGCGGCAATCAGCCCCAGCATTTT. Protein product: CASSASGNQPQHF.

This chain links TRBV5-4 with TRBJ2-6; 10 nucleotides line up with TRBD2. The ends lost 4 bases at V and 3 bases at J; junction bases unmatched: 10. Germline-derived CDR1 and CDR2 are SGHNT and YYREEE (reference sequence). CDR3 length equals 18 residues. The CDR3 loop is CASSPGLAIIGGANVLTF. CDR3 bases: TGTGCCAGCAGCCCGGGACTAGCGATTATAGGTGGGGCCAACGTCCTGACTTTC.

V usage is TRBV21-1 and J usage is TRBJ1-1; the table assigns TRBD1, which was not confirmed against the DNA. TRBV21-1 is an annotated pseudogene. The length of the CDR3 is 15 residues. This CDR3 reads CASSKFTTGKTEAFF. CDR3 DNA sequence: TGTGCCAGCAGCAAGTTCACCACAGGGAAGACTGAAGCTTTCTTT.

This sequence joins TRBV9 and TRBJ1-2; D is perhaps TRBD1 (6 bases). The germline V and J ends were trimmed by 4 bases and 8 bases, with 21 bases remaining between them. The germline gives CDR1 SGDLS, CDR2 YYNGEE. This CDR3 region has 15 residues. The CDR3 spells CASSSEGQPRPGYTF. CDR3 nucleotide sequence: TGTGCCAGCAGCTCAGAGGGACAACCCAGGCCGGGCTACACCTTC. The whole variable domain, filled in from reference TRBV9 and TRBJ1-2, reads DSGVTQTPKHLITATGQRVTLRCSPRSGDLSVYWYQQSLDQGLQFLIQYYNGEERAKGNILERFSAQQFPDLHSELNLSSLELGDSALYFCASSSEGQPRPGYTFGSGTRLTVV.

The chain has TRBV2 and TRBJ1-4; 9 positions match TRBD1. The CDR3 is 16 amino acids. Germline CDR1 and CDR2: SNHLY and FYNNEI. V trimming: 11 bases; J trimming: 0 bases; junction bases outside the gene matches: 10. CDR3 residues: CAVPGTGPATNEKLFF. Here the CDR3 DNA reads TGTGCCGTTCCCGGGACAGGGCCTGCAACTAATGAAAAACTGTTTTTT.

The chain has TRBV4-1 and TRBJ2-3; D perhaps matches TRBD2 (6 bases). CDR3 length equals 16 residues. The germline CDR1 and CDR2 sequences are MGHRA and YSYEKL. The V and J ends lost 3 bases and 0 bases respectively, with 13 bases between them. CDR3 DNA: TGCGCCAGCAGCCAGACTTTGGGGGGAAGCACAGATACGCAGTATTTT. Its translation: CASSQTLGGSTDTQYF.

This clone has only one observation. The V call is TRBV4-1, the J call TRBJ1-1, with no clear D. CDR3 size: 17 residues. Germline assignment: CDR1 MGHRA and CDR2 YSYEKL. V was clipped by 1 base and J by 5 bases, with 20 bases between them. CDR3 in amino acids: CASSQVAVTSIRTEAFF. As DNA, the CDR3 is TGCGCCAGCAGCCAAGTGGCCGTAACCTCGATCAGAACTGAAGCTTTCTTT.